The clone carrying this T cell receptor (beta chain) was picked up many times. These data originate in a study of T-cell reconstitution after alpha-beta-depleted transplantation in children. The library targeted TCRbeta and was prepared with unique molecular identifiers. A single record per CDR3 protein comes from TCRdb applying MiXCR to the PCR reads. Seen here are almost 500,000 distinct CDR3 sequences, under 12% observed once, and the top ten hold around 2%. The TCR sequence derives from a child younger than 10 with inherited bone marrow failure, due to receive a stem cell transplant. The starting material was PBMCs, obtained before TCRalphabeta/CD19-depleted stem cell transplant.

In nucleotides, the CDR3 is TGTGCCAGCAGCCCTACCGGACTAGCGGGAGCACCGGGCCCAGATACGCAGTATTTT. Translation: CASSPTGLAGAPGPDTQYF. The chain recombines TRBV11-1 with TRBJ2-3, with 13 bases that match TRBD2. J was trimmed by 4 bases and V by 5 bases; bases with no gene match: 15. This CDR3 has 19 residues. Germline-derived CDR1 and CDR2 are SGHAT and FQDESV (reference sequence).